The rows below give T cell receptor beta chains drawn from one sample of a study of CD4+ T cells in melanoma. Clones were read by immunoSEQ multiplex PCR, and TCRdb kept only the in-frame ones, dropping some. The profile covers roughly 9,900 clones, with about 72% appearing a single time and roughly 15% taken by the ten largest. Sequencing used cells from a culture (not recorded whether cultured in vitro). Receptors originate from a human donor with melanoma. The CDR3 runs from the conserved cysteine through the conserved F or W. Each record gives: D gene, V gene, J gene, clone size, CDR3 DNA, CDR3 protein. A D gene is named only where the DNA matches it firmly. The listing skips clone size in some rows; elsewhere it reads once, few, many or a size class.

D: -
V: TRBV4-2
J: TRBJ2-7
size: once
DNA: TGTGCCAGCTCCTCCTTGCGGCAGGGCTCCTACGAGCAGTACTTC
CDR3: CASSSLRQGSYEQYF

D: TRBD1
V: TRBV19
J: TRBJ1-2
size: few
DNA: TGTGCCAGTAGTGCGACAGGGGAGGGGTTCCTCACCTTC
CDR3: CASSATGEGFLTF

D: TRBD1
V: TRBV5-1
J: TRBJ2-2
size: once
DNA: TGCGCCAGCAGCTTACGGACAGGGAAAGGGGAGCTGTTTTTT
CDR3: CASSLRTGKGELFF

D: TRBD1
V: TRBV18
J: TRBJ2-3
size: -
DNA: TGTGCCAGCTCACCGAGCGACAGGGGCACAGATACGCAGTATTTT
CDR3: CASSPSDRGTDTQYF

D: -
V: TRBV7-6
J: TRBJ1-2
size: few
DNA: TGTGCCAGCAGCTTAGTAGCAACGGGGGGAGGCTACACCTTC
CDR3: CASSLVATGGGYTF

D: TRBD1
V: TRBV7-3
J: TRBJ2-7
size: -
DNA: TGTGCCAGCAGCCCAACCTCGGGACAGACCTACGAGCAGTACTTC
CDR3: CASSPTSGQTYEQYF

D: -
V: TRBV15
J: TRBJ1-1
size: -
DNA: TGTGCCACCAGCAGAGATCGGATGAACACTGAAGCTTTCTTT
CDR3: CATSRDRMNTEAFF

D: -
V: TRBV10-1
J: TRBJ2-7
size: -
DNA: TGCGCCAGCAGCCGGGACACGATCACCTACGAGCAGTACTTC
CDR3: CASSRDTITYEQYF

D: TRBD1
V: TRBV12-5
J: TRBJ1-1
size: -
DNA: TGTGCTAGTGGTCACCGTTTAAGGGGGCCGCAAACTGAAGCTTTCTTT
CDR3: CASGHRLRGPQTEAFF

D: TRBD1
V: TRBV18
J: TRBJ1-2
size: -
DNA: TGTGCCAGCTCACCACTCCCGACAGGGGACTATGGCTACACCTTC
CDR3: CASSPLPTGDYGYTF

D: -
V: TRBV7-2
J: TRBJ1-2
size: medium-sized
DNA: TGTGCCAGCAGCTTTTTGGCTAACTATGGCTACACCTTC
CDR3: CASSFLANYGYTF

D: TRBD1
V: TRBV18
J: TRBJ1-5
size: -
DNA: TGTGCCAGCTCACCGGACAGGAATCAGCCCCAGCATTTT
CDR3: CASSPDRNQPQHF

D: -
V: TRBV4-1
J: TRBJ1-6
size: few
DNA: TGCGCCAGCAGCCAAGGCCCGGGGCAGACACCCCTCCACTTT
CDR3: CASSQGPGQTPLHF

D: -
V: TRBV7-3
J: TRBJ2-3
size: -
DNA: TGTGCCAGCAGCTCCATCCCCGCAGATACGCAGTATTTT
CDR3: CASSSIPADTQYF

D: TRBD1
V: TRBV5-1
J: TRBJ1-1
size: -
DNA: TGCGCCAGCAGCTTACAGGGGAGGACCACTGAAGCTTTCTTT
CDR3: CASSLQGRTTEAFF

D: TRBD1
V: TRBV18
J: TRBJ2-2
size: medium-sized
DNA: TGTGCCAGCTCACCAGCGGGACAGGGCTCCACCGGGGAGCTGTTTTTT
CDR3: CASSPAGQGSTGELFF

D: -
V: TRBV10-3
J: TRBJ1-2
size: -
DNA: TGTGCCATCAGTGGAGTGGGCGCGGGCTACACCTTC
CDR3: CAISGVGAGYTF

D: -
V: TRBV5-5
J: TRBJ2-7
size: -
DNA: TGTGCCAGCAGCCTACAGGCCTACGAGCAGTACTTC
CDR3: CASSLQAYEQYF

D: TRBD2
V: TRBV2
J: TRBJ2-1
size: once
DNA: TGTGCCAGCAGAAAGGGACTAGCGGGGGGGCCGTTCTTC
CDR3: CASRKGLAGGPFF

D: TRBD1
V: TRBV7-9
J: TRBJ2-7
size: few
DNA: TGTGCCAGCAGCTCCGGGACAGGGACCTACGAGCAGTACTTC
CDR3: CASSSGTGTYEQYF

D: -
V: TRBV6-6
J: TRBJ2-5
size: -
DNA: TGTGCCAGCAATGGGGGGGCAGAGACCCAGTACTTC
CDR3: CASNGGAETQYF

D: TRBD1
V: TRBV19
J: TRBJ1-5
size: few
DNA: TGTGCCTCGACTCTCAGGGGGGTCGGCCAGCCCCAGCATTTT
CDR3: CASTLRGVGQPQHF

D: TRBD1
V: TRBV10-2
J: TRBJ2-2
size: -
DNA: TGCGCCAGCAGTGACGCCGGGACAGGGAACACCGGGGAGCTGTTTTTT
CDR3: CASSDAGTGNTGELFF

D: -
V: TRBV5-4
J: TRBJ2-7
size: -
DNA: TGTGCCAGCAGCAAACTGGGTAGCCGGGCCTACGAGCAGTACTTC
CDR3: CASSKLGSRAYEQYF

D: -
V: TRBV5-1
J: TRBJ2-7
size: -
DNA: TGCGCCAGCAGGCCCGCCTACCGGGTCTACGAGCAGTACTTC
CDR3: CASRPAYRVYEQYF

D: -
V: TRBV6-6
J: TRBJ1-1
size: few
DNA: TGTGCCAGCAGTCCCTTCACTGAAGCTTTCTTT
CDR3: CASSPFTEAFF

D: -
V: TRBV10-3
J: TRBJ2-7
size: -
DNA: TGTGCCATCAGTGAGTCGGATAGGGCCCGCTACGAGCAGTACTTC
CDR3: CAISESDRARYEQYF

D: -
V: TRBV4-1
J: TRBJ2-3
size: -
DNA: TGCGCCAGCAGCCGCTTAGGCACAGATACGCAGTATTTT
CDR3: CASSRLGTDTQYF

D: -
V: TRBV5-1
J: TRBJ2-1
size: -
DNA: TGCGCCAGCAGCTATAGGGGCGTCTCCTACAATGAGCAGTTCTTC
CDR3: CASSYRGVSYNEQFF

D: TRBD1
V: TRBV11-2
J: TRBJ2-5
size: few
DNA: TGTGCCAGCAGCCCGACAGGGAAAGAGACCCAGTACTTC
CDR3: CASSPTGKETQYF

D: -
V: TRBV29-1
J: TRBJ1-2
size: -
DNA: TGCAGCGTGAGAACAGGAATTACTAACTATGGCTACACCTTC
CDR3: CSVRTGITNYGYTF

D: -
V: TRBV5-8
J: TRBJ2-3
size: once
DNA: TGTGCCAGCACCCCTAGGTTGGGGACGCAGTATTTT
CDR3: CASTPRLGTQYF

D: -
V: TRBV25-1
J: TRBJ1-1
size: -
DNA: TGTGCCAGCAGTTCCCTCGGGACTGAAGCTTTCTTT
CDR3: CASSSLGTEAFF

D: TRBD1
V: TRBV27
J: TRBJ2-7
size: few
DNA: TGTGCCAGCAGTCCCGGACAGGGTGTTAGTCGGTACTTC
CDR3: CASSPGQGVSRYF

D: -
V: TRBV7-2
J: TRBJ2-1
size: -
DNA: TGTGCCAGCAGCTTATTTCCGGCCACTCACTTGACGAGGAATGAGCAGTTCTTC
CDR3: CASSLFPATHLTRNEQFF

D: -
V: TRBV18
J: TRBJ1-2
size: -
DNA: TGTGCCAGCTCACCAGGCTTCCAGGGAGAGGGTGGCTACACCTTC
CDR3: CASSPGFQGEGGYTF

D: TRBD1
V: TRBV5-1
J: TRBJ2-1
size: -
DNA: TGCGCCAGCAGGCCGGGACAGGGGGTCAACAATGAGCAGTTCTTC
CDR3: CASRPGQGVNNEQFF

D: -
V: TRBV4-2
J: TRBJ2-1
size: -
DNA: TGTGCCAGCAGCCAAGGAGGGGGGTCCTACAATGAGCAGTTCTTC
CDR3: CASSQGGGSYNEQFF

D: -
V: TRBV5-1
J: TRBJ2-1
size: -
DNA: TGCGCCAGCAGCTTTGCGCTACTCTCCTACAATGAGCAGTTCTTC
CDR3: CASSFALLSYNEQFF

D: -
V: TRBV10-2
J: TRBJ2-2
size: once
DNA: TGCGCCAGCAGTGAGCTTCAGGGGGGCACCGGGGAGCTGTTTTTT
CDR3: CASSELQGGTGELFF